This T cell receptor (beta chain) is drawn from a study of Graves' ophthalmopathy and Graves' hyperthyroidism (dated 2018 in TCRdb). For the wider study: Hyperthyroidism was defined as stable when no progression to ophthalmopathy occurred within 18 months of follow-up. To tell Graves' ophthalmopathy apart from Graves' hyperthyroidism, and to predict which patients would progress to ophthalmopathy, the study relied on TCR beta repertoire signatures. In total, over 130 blood samples were TCR-sequenced: fewer than 50 ophthalmopathy, approximately 75 hyperthyroidism and some 17 hyperthyroidism-to-ophthalmopathy patients. To explore V-J signatures that separate ophthalmopathy from hyperthyroidism, a discovery set of about 98 patients was enrolled, consisting of about 45 with ophthalmopathy and some 56 with stable hyperthyroidism. The independent validation cohort included under 20 hyperthyroidism patients plus 17 patients who later progressed from hyperthyroidism to ophthalmopathy. In 6 or 7 hyperthyroidism patients, T-cell repertoires of thyroid tissue and blood were compared. Following sample collection, hyperthyroidism patients were given methimazole at a starting dose of 30 mg daily, and ophthalmopathy patients were given high-dose intravenous methylprednisolone. The paper as a whole reports these results and caveats: Ophthalmopathy was separated from stable hyperthyroidism by the 13-signature model with more than 85% sensitivity and just under 84% specificity in cross-validation and with 80%/75% in the test set. Most expanded thyroid clonotypes with a frequency above 0.001 also appeared in blood, which suggests that blood repertoires may reflect the immune response in the thyroid. No statistical method was used to predetermine the sample size, and group allocation was not hidden from the investigators. In validation, the model predicted ophthalmopathy progression with 55% to 71% sensitivity and 72.22% specificity; approximately 12 predicted patients were CT-confirmed with GO in a median of approximately 6.5 months.

The CDR3 holds 16 amino acids from the cysteine to the phenylalanine. Only the CDR3 DNA is retained, 48 bases long and in frame from the first base. The germline V end is reduced by 5 bases and the J end by 0 bases; junction bases left unmatched: 4. The hyperthyroidism patients were 18 to 65 years old and newly diagnosed, with a disease duration of less than 2 months. Anyone with other autoimmune diseases, uncontrolled infections, pregnancy or lactation was excluded from the study. Clinical symptoms, serum thyroxine, TRAb, thyroid ultrasound and orbital computed tomography were used for diagnosis. Total RNA was extracted with Trizol reagent and quality-checked on an Agilent 2100 Bioanalyzer. For repertoire sequencing, the TCR beta CDR3 regions were amplified from RNA transcripts. The first round of RT-PCR was done with HTBI primers and the Qiagen OneStep RT-PCR kit, and was followed by a second round of multiplex PCR, then size selection and purification. Libraries were sequenced paired-end with 100 bp reads on an Illumina HiSeq2000. Per the authors' processing: Reads were processed with SOAPnuke, discarding reads with adapters, uncalled bases, mean Phred below 15, or no exact constant-primer or identifier match. COPE v1.2.5 was used to merge the high-quality paired reads. Unique nucleotide sequences were defined as clonotypes and aligned to IMGT TRB V, D and J references using MiTCR v1.1. Analysis was restricted to V-J combinations with a frequency above 0.0001, which covered roughly 99% of repertoires. For each V-J combination, a TCR clonal expansion and chaos score was defined as the ratio of F50 clonal expansion to chaos observed in the TCRdist matrix. Welch's t-statistics and random forest were used to narrow the features down to 10 to 15 V-J combinations, which were then fed into a naive Bayes classifier. The Morisita-Horn index was used to measure how similar the thyroid and blood repertoires were. TCRdb trimmed the raw reads at Q25, called clones with MiXCR and kept productive beta chains. Rows with a matching CDR3 protein are joined into one entry that keeps the most common DNA and genes. TCRdb's processing, not the authors' own work, is the source of the V and J calls. Recorded for this sample are a few hundred thousand distinct CDR3 sequences; roughly 39% of them occurred a single time. The ten largest clones capture about 4% of the sample.

This clonotype was seen more than once but under ten times. Its antigen has not been determined. Base qualities are not recorded, but no much larger clone differs from it by a single base. The sequence came from an adult man with Graves' hyperthyroidism. Sequenced material: peripheral blood or thyroid tissue (not recorded which). The chain is assembled from TRBV12-3 or TRBV12-4 and TRBJ2-2; 9 central bases correspond to TRBD1. The DNA is TGTGCCAGCAGTCCCCGGACAGGGGCGAACACCGGGGAGCTGTTTTTT. Its amino acids are CASSPRTGANTGELFF.